This entry lists 23 T cell receptor beta chains sequenced from one sample in a study of radiation and T cells in renal cell carcinoma. Described time point: blood 4 weeks post-SBRT, at nephrectomy. This sample's treatment: 15 Gy SBRT to primary tumor, nephrectomy 4 weeks later. Data came from immunoSEQ multiplex PCR; TCRdb stores just in-frame clones and leaves some out. The sample has approximately 170,000 clones; 88% are singletons. This material consisted of blood, taken from a patient whose treatment included radiotherapy and nephrectomy. The receptors stem from a woman between 50 and 59 years old with renal cell carcinoma.

This clone has a single count. The chain has TRBV4-1 and TRBJ1-5, with D possibly matching TRBD1 (6 bases). The CDR3 sequence is 18 residues long. Germline lookup yields CDR1 MGHRA and CDR2 YSYEKL. The V and J ends lost 3 bases and 5 bases respectively, with 23 bases between them. CDR3 DNA: TGCGCCAGCAGCCAGCACAGGACCCTATGGGGGCCGGATCAGCCCCAGCATTTT. It codes for CASSQHRTLWGPDQPQHF.

The V gene is TRBV7-8, the J gene TRBJ1-1, with D perhaps matching TRBD1 (6 bases). V was clipped by 1 base and J by 4 bases, with 13 bases between them. The germline V gene has CDR1 SGHVS and CDR2 FQNEAQ. This CDR3 region has 15 residues. The CDR3 spells CASSLVAQGVTEAFF. For the CDR3, the DNA is TGTGCCAGCAGCTTAGTGGCACAGGGCGTCACTGAAGCTTTCTTT.

This rearrangement joins TRBV6-1 to TRBJ1-5, with 8 bases aligning to TRBD1. The germline CDR1 and CDR2 sequences are MNHNS and SASEGT. J lost 2 bases, V lost 3 bases, and 15 bases had no gene match. CDR3 size: 19 residues. CDR3 nucleotide sequence: TGTGCCAGCAGTGACCCACCAGGGGGCGTGAGGATCGGCAATCAGCCCCAGCATTTT. Translated, it gives CASSDPPGGVRIGNQPQHF.

The chain couples TRBV7-9 to TRBJ2-3; the D gene is possibly TRBD2 (6 bases). The germline CDR1 and CDR2 sequences are SEHNR and FQNEAQ (reference sequence). The germline V and J ends were trimmed by 1 base and 11 bases, with 16 bases remaining between them. CDR3 length: 14 residues. CDR3 sequence reads: CASSLGREQTGQYF. The CDR3 DNA follows: TGTGCCAGCAGCTTAGGGAGGGAACAAACGGGGCAGTATTTT.

V usage is TRBV14 and J usage is TRBJ2-3, with 10 bases matching TRBD2. After removal of 3 bases from V and 2 bases from J, the junction contained 8 bases not matched to a gene. The CDR3 totals 17 residues. Germline V CDR1 and CDR2: SGHDN, FVKESK. For the CDR3, the DNA is TGTGCCAGCAGCCAGGATATACTAGCGGGGTACACAGATACGCAGTATTTT. It translates to CASSQDILAGYTDTQYF.

The CDR3 sequence is CAIRGAAQDGYTF. The CDR3 coding sequence is TGTGCCATCAGGGGGGCGGCCCAGGATGGCTACACCTTC. The V and J genes are TRBV10-3 and TRBJ1-2, with D maybe TRBD1 (6 bases). Germline-derived CDR1 and CDR2 are ENHRY and SYGVKD. Trimming removed 6 bases at V and 6 bases at J, with 14 bases between. The CDR3 is made up of 13 amino acids.

V gene TRBV4-1 combines with J gene TRBJ1-6; weak D call: TRBD1 (6 bases). CDR1 and CDR2 from the germline V gene are MGHRA and YSYEKL. V lost 0 bases and J 7 bases, leaving 13 bases between the germline ends. The CDR3 loop spans 16 amino acids. This CDR3 is CASSQDGRGRNSPLHF. CDR3 DNA sequence: TGCGCCAGCAGCCAAGATGGCAGGGGCCGGAATTCACCCCTCCACTTT.

The rearrangement uses TRBV6-4 and TRBJ2-3; tentative D call: TRBD1 (6 bases). This CDR3 is built from 14 residues. V lost 3 bases to trimming and J lost 4 bases, with 11 bases between them. CDR1 is MRHNA and CDR2 is SNTAGT in the germline V gene. The CDR3: CASSEQGSPDTQYF. CDR3 in DNA: TGTGCCAGCAGTGAACAGGGTAGTCCAGATACGCAGTATTTT.

The chain combines TRBV7-9 with TRBJ1-1, with D tentatively TRBD1 (5 bases). The germline gives CDR1 SEHNR, CDR2 FQNEAQ (reference sequence). The CDR3 has 15 amino acids. V shed 1 base and J shed 3 bases, with 12 bases lying between them. As DNA, the CDR3 is TGTGCCAGCAGCTTAGAGGCAGGGAGGGACACTGAAGCTTTCTTT. It encodes CASSLEAGRDTEAFF. Filled out from reference TRBV7-9 and TRBJ1-1, the complete variable domain reads DTGVSQNPRHKITKRGQNVTFRCDPISEHNRLYWYRQTLGQGPEFLTYFQNEAQLEKSRLLSDRFSAERPKGSFSTLEIQRTEQGDSAMYLCASSLEAGRDTEAFFGQGTRLTVV.

This chain links TRBV13 with TRBJ1-5; tentatively, D is TRBD1 (6 bases). The CDR3 runs 14 residues. With 5 bases removed from V and 2 bases from J, the gap between germline ends came to 10 bases. Germline V CDR1 and CDR2: PRHDT, FYEKMQ (reference sequence). This CDR3 is CASSAGARNQPQHF. CDR3 coding DNA: TGTGCCAGCAGCGCAGGGGCTCGCAATCAGCCCCAGCATTTT.

This sequence joins TRBV6-1 and TRBJ2-3, with D perhaps matching TRBD2 (6 bases). V lost 4 bases, J lost 4 bases, and 12 bases lay in between. The length of the CDR3 is 14 residues. The germline CDR1 and CDR2 sequences are MNHNS and SASEGT. The CDR3 DNA reads as TGTGCCAGCAGTGGGGCTAGCGAGGCAGATACGCAGTATTTT. Amino acids: CASSGASEADTQYF.

The chain carries TRBV7-9 and TRBJ2-3, with TRBD2 matching 14 bases. The V and J ends lost 5 bases and 3 bases, in that order; junction bases with no gene match: 4. The CDR3 sequence is 16 residues long. From germline, CDR1 is SEHNR and CDR2 FQNEAQ (reference sequence). This chain's CDR3 is CASSPRTSGGTDTQYF. CDR3 bases: TGTGCCAGCAGCCCCCGGACTAGCGGGGGGACAGATACGCAGTATTTT. The full variable domain, rest sourced from reference TRBV7-9 and TRBJ2-3, is DTGVSQNPRHKITKRGQNVTFRCDPISEHNRLYWYRQTLGQGPEFLTYFQNEAQLEKSRLLSDRFSAERPKGSFSTLEIQRTEQGDSAMYLCASSPRTSGGTDTQYFGPGTRLTVL.

V gene TRBV18 combines with J gene TRBJ1-4, with 7 bases identical to TRBD1. V dropped 2 bases and J dropped 3; count of bases not matched to a gene: 12. The CDR3 consists of 18 residues. The germline gives CDR1 KGHSH, CDR2 LQKENI. In DNA form, the CDR3 reads TGTGCCAGCTCACCAGTGACAGGGATATACTCGGCTAATGAAAAACTGTTTTTT. Amino acid sequence: CASSPVTGIYSANEKLFF.

The rearrangement uses TRBV19 and TRBJ1-5; D ambiguous. Germline CDR1 LNHDA, CDR2 SQIVND (reference sequence). CDR3 size: 14 residues. V was cut by 6 bases and J by 3 bases, with 12 bases left in between. As DNA, the CDR3 is TGTGCCAGTAGGTTGCAATCTTCCAATCAGCCCCAGCATTTT. This encodes CASRLQSSNQPQHF.

This clone was observed once. V is TRBV5-5 and J is TRBJ2-7, with D perhaps TRBD2 (7 bases). Germline assignment: CDR1 SGHKS and CDR2 YYEKEE (reference sequence). V was trimmed by 0 bases and J by 2 bases, leaving 12 bases between them. This CDR3 spans 15 amino acids. The CDR3 DNA is TGTGCCAGCAGCTTGGTCGCGGGGGACACCTACGAGCAGTACTTC. The encoded protein is CASSLVAGDTYEQYF.

DNA of the CDR3: TGCGCCAGCAGCCAAGTATCGAGCTCTGGAAACACCATATATTTT. Translated: CASSQVSSSGNTIYF. This chain uses TRBV4-3 with TRBJ1-3; no definite D call. This CDR3 contains 15 residues. The ends were cut back, 1 base at V and 0 bases at J, with 7 bases in the middle. Germline CDR1 and CDR2: LGHNA and YSLEER.

The CDR3 loop reads CASRGGLLVNTEAFF. The CDR3 region has the DNA TGTGCCAGCAGGGGGGGACTCCTGGTGAACACTGAAGCTTTCTTT. The gene calls are TRBV2 and TRBJ1-1; D perhaps matches TRBD1 (5 bases). V dropped 6 bases and J dropped 0 bases, with 14 bases sitting between them. CDR1 is SNHLY, CDR2 FYNNEI, per germline. The length of the CDR3 is 15 residues.

This clone was counted between two and nine times. The rearrangement links TRBV5-6 to TRBJ1-2; the D is unclear. Germline lookup yields CDR1 SGHDT and CDR2 YYEEEE. This CDR3 is built from 14 residues. V lost 1 base and J 4 bases, leaving 11 bases between the germline ends. The CDR3 is CASSLFVTSYGYTF. The CDR3 region has the DNA TGTGCCAGCAGCTTGTTTGTGACAAGCTATGGCTACACCTTC.

This sequence joins TRBV19 and TRBJ2-1; no clear D. The V gene lost 3 bases and the J gene lost 5 bases, with 8 bases spanning the gap. The germline gives CDR1 LNHDA, CDR2 SQIVND (reference sequence). The CDR3 contains 13 residues. The CDR3 is CASSIRTNNEQFF. Written as DNA, the CDR3 is TGTGCCAGTAGTATCCGGACCAACAATGAGCAGTTCTTC.

The chain has TRBV5-6 and TRBJ2-3, with D possibly being TRBD2 (7 bases). V lost 2 bases, J lost 4 bases, and 17 bases lay in between. The CDR3 is made up of 16 amino acids. From germline, CDR1 is SGHDT and CDR2 YYEEEE. The CDR3 region is CASSFGGGVVADTQYF. The DNA for the CDR3 is TGTGCCAGCAGCTTTGGAGGGGGGGTGGTCGCAGATACGCAGTATTTT.

The chain is built from TRBV6-6 and TRBJ1-3; TRBD1 matches at 8 bases. The CDR3 runs to 16 residues. V lost 6 bases, J lost 3 bases, and 10 bases stayed unmatched. Germline lookup yields CDR1 MNHNY and CDR2 SVGAGI (reference sequence). CDR3 in DNA: TGTGCCAGCAGCGAAACAGGGGGGGTTTTTGGAAACACCATATATTTT. Protein product: CASSETGGVFGNTIYF.

J is TRBJ2-6 and V is TRBV18; the match to TRBD1 covers 8 bases. The junction had 6 bases not matched to a gene; V was cut back by 2 bases and J by 0 bases. CDR3 length: 18 amino acids. The V gene's germline CDR1 is KGHSH and CDR2 LQKENI. The CDR3 sequence is CASSPRGTGDSGANVLTF. In DNA form, the CDR3 reads TGTGCCAGCTCACCAAGAGGGACAGGTGACTCTGGGGCCAACGTCCTGACTTTC. The full variable domain, rest sourced from reference TRBV18 and TRBJ2-6, is NAGVMQNPRHLVRRRGQEARLRCSPMKGHSHVYWYRQLPEEGLKFMVYLQKENIIDESGMPKERFSAEFPKEGPSILRIQQVVRGDSAAYFCASSPRGTGDSGANVLTFGAGSRLTVL.

This chain links TRBV11-2 with TRBJ2-1; D unclear. The CDR3 has 13 amino acids. Germline assignment: CDR1 SGHAT and CDR2 FQNNGV. Deletions cut 8 bases from V and 1 base from J, with 9 bases between. This chain's CDR3 is CASGGGSYNEQFF. In nucleotides, the CDR3 is TGTGCCAGCGGTGGCGGTTCCTACAATGAGCAGTTCTTC.